This T cell receptor (beta chain) came from a study of a mutant IDH1 vaccine in newly diagnosed glioma. Study information: Vaccinations were initiated 4-6 weeks following radiotherapy alone, or were given together with temozolomide cycles. The sex distribution of treated patients was approximately 62% male and about 38% female, with a mean age of around 40 years. Before enrollment, the patients had been treated with radiotherapy alone, temozolomide alone, or both together. Most of them had received both.

Overall study results and limits: Induction of immune responses by the vaccine occurred in about 95% of patients.

Of note for this clone: What it binds is unknown.

Here immunoSEQ multiplex PCR was the method, and the copy in TCRdb shows in-frame clones only, minus some. The table lists fewer than 55,000 clones, 65% of them singletons, with about 5% in the top ten. As to time point: week 47, end of study. The investigators gave 300 ug of mutant IDH1 20-mer peptide in each vaccine dose, together with topical imiquimod. The CDR3 is 15 residues long. The V and J ends lost 4 bases and 11 bases respectively, with 24 bases between them. Germline lookup yields CDR1 SGHNT and CDR2 YYREEE (reference sequence). The chain employs TRBV5-4 and TRBJ1-1; D ambiguous. The source material was peripheral blood mononuclear cells (PBMCs), sampled from a glioma patient whose treatment included an IDH1 peptide vaccine. The TCR was taken from a man aged 40-55 years with glioma. Some clones in this sample may be carry-over from other donors' samples. The CDR3 reads CASSLQGRVARGAFF. The CDR3 DNA is TGTGCCAGCAGCCTACAAGGGAGGGTGGCTCGGGGTGCTTTCTTT.